A single sample is the source of the 11 T cell receptor beta chains below, sequenced in a study of Graves' ophthalmopathy and Graves' hyperthyroidism. Using RNA transcripts, the TCR beta CDR3 regions were amplified. Second-round multiplex PCR came after a first-round RT-PCR that employed HTBI primers. TCRdb re-called the multiplex PCR reads with MiXCR, one entry per CDR3 protein. The sample has a few hundred thousand distinct CDR3 sequences, about a sixth seen once; the top ten hold 12%. Sequencing was performed on peripheral blood. These receptors came from an adult man with Graves' ophthalmopathy.

In its sample, this clonotype was seen a few times. This sequence joins TRBV19 and TRBJ2-2; no clear D gene. The germline CDR1 and CDR2 sequences are LNHDA and SQIVND (reference sequence). This CDR3 comprises 14 residues. V lost 7 bases to trimming and J lost 0 bases, with 9 bases between them. Written as DNA, the CDR3 is TGTGCCAGTAACCCCATCGCGAACACCGGGGAGCTGTTTTTT. It translates to CASNPIANTGELFF.

This sequence joins TRBV27 and TRBJ1-1, with D uncertain. Germline assignment: CDR1 MNHEY and CDR2 SMNVEV (reference sequence). V gave up 0 bases and J gave up 1 base, with 9 bases separating them. This CDR3 comprises 15 residues. The CDR3 spells CASSLSITRNTEAFF. CDR3 in DNA: TGTGCCAGCAGTTTATCGATTACGAGGAACACTGAAGCTTTCTTT.

This clonotype was picked up many times. The chain joins TRBV7-8 to TRBJ1-6, with 10 bases matching TRBD1. CDR1 SGHVS and CDR2 FQNEAQ come from the germline V gene. The V segment lost 3 bases and the J segment 3 bases; nucleotides outside the gene matches: 5. The CDR3 has 17 amino acids. The CDR3 region has the DNA TGTGCCAGCAGCTTGACCGGGACAGGGGTCTATAATTCACCCCTCCACTTT. Amino acid sequence: CASSLTGTGVYNSPLHF. Full variable domain (missing parts from reference TRBV7-8 and TRBJ1-6): GAGVSQSPRYKVAKRGQDVALRCDPISGHVSLFWYQQALGQGPEFLTYFQNEAQLDKSGLPSDRFFAERPEGSVSTLKIQRTQQEDSAVYLCASSLTGTGVYNSPLHFGNGTRLTVT.

This clonotype was found many times. This chain joins TRBV30 and TRBJ2-7, with D possibly TRBD2 on 6 matching bases. Germline values: CDR1 GTSNPN, CDR2 SVGIG (reference sequence). Between the trimmed V and J ends, which lost 0 bases and 4 bases, there was a span of 19 bases. The CDR3 is 16 amino acids. CDR3 DNA: TGTGCCTGGAGTGTCGTTCTGGGTTGGGGACTTTACGAGCAGTACTTC. Its translation: CAWSVVLGWGLYEQYF.

This clonotype appeared many times. The rearrangement joins TRBV4-3 to TRBJ1-2; D is perhaps TRBD1 (5 bases). This CDR3 has 14 residues. Deletions cut 1 base from V and 4 bases from J, with 10 bases between. CDR1 LGHNA and CDR2 YSLEER come from the germline V gene. For the CDR3, the DNA is TGCGCCAGCAGCCAAGCCCAGGGAAGCTATGGCTACACCTTC. Translation: CASSQAQGSYGYTF.

The sample holds many counts of this clonotype. The junction differs from germline at one of its ends, possibly a read error. The genes are TRBV11-2 and TRBJ2-5; D assignment may be TRBD1 or TRBD2 (5 bases each). Germline V gene sequence: CDR1 SGHAT, CDR2 FQNNGV. This CDR3 is 12 amino acids long. Written as DNA, the CDR3 is TGTGCCAGCAGCTTAGACAGGGAGATCCAGTACTTC. Translation gives CASSLDREIQYF.

In its sample, this clonotype was seen many times. The chain recombines TRBV6-2 or TRBV6-3 with TRBJ2-5; 15 nucleotides line up with TRBD2. Trimming took 4 bases from V and 2 from J; bases not matched to a gene: 8. The CDR3 runs to 18 residues. Germline CDR1 and CDR2: MNHEY and SVGEGT. The CDR3 DNA follows: TGTGCCAGCAGTTCCATTGGACTAGCGGGAGGGCCTCAAGAGACCCAGTACTTC. Its protein product is CASSSIGLAGGPQETQYF.

This clonotype was detected many times. The chain joins TRBV6-1 to TRBJ1-5; 10 bases are shared with TRBD1. From germline, CDR1 is MNHNS and CDR2 SASEGT. The trim removed 4 bases at V and 3 bases at J, leaving 3 bases unmatched. The CDR3 sequence is 15 residues long. CDR3 nucleotide sequence: TGTGCCAGCAGTGCGGGACAGGGGATCAATCAGCCCCAGCATTTT. Residues: CASSAGQGINQPQHF.

This clonotype has at least ten counts. The V call is TRBV19, the J call TRBJ1-1; possible D gene TRBD1, 6 bases. Germline CDR1 is LNHDA and CDR2 is SQIVND (reference sequence). Between the trimmed V and J ends, which lost 1 base and 0 bases, there was a span of 18 bases. The CDR3 consists of 18 residues. The DNA for the CDR3 is TGTGCCAGTAGTATAGGGTGGGTTCGGGGACAAATGAACACTGAAGCTTTCTTT. The encoded protein is CASSIGWVRGQMNTEAFF.

This clonotype was picked up many times. The chain couples TRBV9 to TRBJ2-7; unclear D gene. Germline V CDR1 and CDR2: SGDLS, YYNGEE. This CDR3 has 14 residues. V shed 3 bases and J shed 2 bases, with 12 bases lying between them. Here the CDR3 reads CASSATDGTYEQYF. CDR3 bases: TGTGCCAGCAGCGCCACGGACGGAACCTACGAGCAGTACTTC.

A remark on this clonotype: This may arise from a read error, as a much more abundant clone is one base away. The V and J genes are TRBV10-2 and TRBJ2-5, with a possible D match to TRBD2 (5 bases). This CDR3 has 15 residues. Germline assignment: CDR1 WSHSY and CDR2 SAAADI. Trimming cost V 3 bases and J 5 bases, with 16 bases left between them. CDR3 sequence (DNA): TGCGCCAGCAGTGATTCGAGAGGGAGCTGGGAGACCCAGTACTTC. It translates to CASSDSRGSWETQYF.